The rows below give T cell receptor beta chains drawn from one sample of a study of human T cells and chemical hapten exposure. Each CDR3 protein gets one entry after TCRdb re-called the RACE reads with MiXCR. The sample lists under 60,000 distinct CDR3 sequences; approximately 9.9% were seen once. The sequencing used whole blood, collected in connection with sensitization to the hapten diphenylcyclopropenone (DPC). The receptors come from a woman in her thirties or forties with alopecia areata. Some clones in this sample may be carry-over from other donors' samples. Each CDR3 is given with its conserved first and last residue. The D gene is left open where the match is weak. The size field is filled for only some rows; it gives once, few, many or a size class.

V	size	D	J	DNA	CDR3
TRBV7-6	.	.	TRBJ1-5	TGTGCCAGCAGCTTATCCAGCAATAGCAATCAGCCCCAGCATTTT	CASSLSSNSNQPQHF
TRBV28	many	TRBD1	TRBJ2-7	TGTGCCAGCAGTTTATCCAGGACAGGTTCCCAGCAGTACTTC	CASSLSRTGSQQYF
TRBV28	.	.	TRBJ2-7	TGTGCCAGCAGTTTAGGAGGAGACATACGAGAGCAGTACTTC	CASSLGGDIREQYF
TRBV21-1	.	.	TRBJ1-5	TGTGCCAGCAGCAAAGTGCGGCAGGGTTGGGGTAATCAGCCCCAGCATTTT	CASSKVRQGWGNQPQHF
TRBV5-1	many	.	TRBJ1-1	TGCGCCAGCAGCTTCTCAACCGCGGGGGTGAACACTGAAGCTTTCTTT	CASSFSTAGVNTEAFF
TRBV18	many	.	TRBJ1-6	TGTGCCAGCTCTACCGGGAGGAATTCACCCCTCCACTTT	CASSTGRNSPLHF
TRBV20-1	few	.	TRBJ2-1	TGCAGTGCTAGAAACCCGAGGGGCCCTAATGAGCAGTTCTTC	CSARNPRGPNEQFF
TRBV6-5	many	TRBD1	TRBJ2-3	TGTGCCAGCAGCTACGCCGGACAGGGGGGTGTCTATACGCAGTATTTT	CASSYAGQGGVYTQYF
TRBV7-6	few	TRBD1	TRBJ1-5	TGTGCCAGCAGCTCGCAGGGGGCTGTGGAGCCCCAGCATTTT	CASSSQGAVEPQHF
TRBV20-1	few	TRBD2	TRBJ2-5	TGCAGTGCTAGAGAATGGGGTAGCGGGGGGGCCCAGGAGACCCAGTACTTC	CSAREWGSGGAQETQYF
TRBV10-2	many	TRBD2	TRBJ2-3	TGCGCCAGCAGGACACGGGAGGGAGAGCTTGATACGCAGTATTTT	CASRTREGELDTQYF
TRBV11-2	few	.	TRBJ2-3	TGTGCCAGCAGCTTAGTGGGTGGGTCCTCTAGCACAGATACGCAGTATTTT	CASSLVGGSSSTDTQYF
TRBV10-3	.	.	TRBJ2-1	TGTGCCATCAGTGATGGTCTTAACAATGAGCAGTTCTTC	CAISDGLNNEQFF
TRBV9	many	.	TRBJ2-7	TGTGCCAGCAGCGTAGGAGACTCCACCTACGAGCAGTACTTC	CASSVGDSTYEQYF
TRBV28	few	.	TRBJ2-3	TGTGCCAGCAGTTACCGGGACAGCACAGATACGCAGTATTTT	CASSYRDSTDTQYF
TRBV5-1	.	TRBD1	TRBJ2-3	TGCGCCAGCAGCTTACAGGGACAGGGGGCAGATACGCAGTATTTT	CASSLQGQGADTQYF
TRBV7-2	many	.	TRBJ2-7	TGTGCCAGCACCCTACGGGCGAGAGCCTACGAGCAGTACTTC	CASTLRARAYEQYF
TRBV10-1	.	.	TRBJ2-7	TGCGCCAGCAGTGCGGGCTACGAGCAGTACTTC	CASSAGYEQYF
TRBV7-2	.	.	TRBJ1-1	TGTGCCAGCAGCTTAGCTACAGGGTTGAACACTGAAGCTTTCTTT	CASSLATGLNTEAFF
TRBV18	few	.	TRBJ1-4	TGTGCCAGCTCACCGACGACGGGGAATAATGAAAAACTGTTTTTT	CASSPTTGNNEKLFF